A single sample is the source of the 30 T cell receptor beta chains below, sequenced in a study of T cells after yellow fever vaccination. One entry per CDR3 protein, called by TCRdb with MiXCR from the 5' RACE reads. The sample has roughly 320,000 distinct CDR3 sequences, around 11% seen once. Specimen: CD4+ T cells sorted from PBMCs, collected 45 days after the yellow fever booster vaccination. Receptors were obtained from a man aged 18 to 30 who received the YFV17D yellow fever vaccine.

This clonotype was counted between two and nine times. The genes are TRBV5-1 and TRBJ2-2; 9 nucleotides match TRBD1. The length of the CDR3 is 15 residues. Germline lookup yields CDR1 SGHRS and CDR2 YFSETQ. V lost 5 bases to trimming and J lost 6 bases; unmatched junction nucleotides: 8. The CDR3 DNA reads TGCGCCAGCAGATTGACAGGGGGTCGCCCCGGGGAGCTGTTTTTT. Translation: CASRLTGGRPGELFF.

The chain carries TRBV6-2 or TRBV6-3 and TRBJ2-5; 9 positions match TRBD2. Germline trimming cut 5 bases from V and 5 bases from J; bases unmatched to any gene: 12. The germline V gene has CDR1 MNHEY and CDR2 SVGEGT. This CDR3 is 16 amino acids long. The CDR3 DNA sequence: TGTGCCAGCAGTGAGGCGCTCCTAGCGGGGAGGGAGACCCAGTACTTC. Its protein is CASSEALLAGRETQYF.

The V call is TRBV27, the J call TRBJ2-2; D remains ambiguous. CDR3 length equals 13 residues. CDR1 MNHEY and CDR2 SMNVEV come from the germline V gene (reference sequence). V lost 7 bases, J lost 3 bases, and 9 bases lay in between. The CDR3 loop is CASIHADTGELFF. Written as DNA, the CDR3 is TGTGCCAGCATTCATGCCGACACCGGGGAGCTGTTTTTT.

The V and J genes are TRBV4-3 and TRBJ2-5; D may be TRBD2 (5 bases). This CDR3 is 14 amino acids long. Trimming left V 1 base short and J 7 bases short, with 13 bases between. Per germline, CDR1 LGHNA and CDR2 YSLEER. The CDR3: CASSQVERSGTQYF. CDR3 DNA: TGCGCCAGCAGCCAAGTTGAGCGGTCAGGGACCCAGTACTTC.

This clonotype was detected a few times. V and J are TRBV5-1 and TRBJ2-6, with D possibly matching TRBD2 (7 bases). V was shortened by 5 bases and J by 3 bases, with 15 bases between the two germline ends. There are 16 residues in the CDR3. CDR1 is SGHRS and CDR2 is YFSETQ in the germline V gene. The CDR3 coding sequence is TGCGCCAGCAGTCGGGGGGCCGTCGGTGGGGCCAACGTCCTGACTTTC. Its protein is CASSRGAVGGANVLTF.

V gene TRBV3-1 combines with J gene TRBJ2-3; maybe TRBD2 (6 bases). This CDR3 spans 14 amino acids. Looked up from germline, CDR1 is LGHDT and CDR2 is YNNKEL (reference sequence). V lost 1 base to trimming and J lost 6 bases, with 11 bases between them. The chain's CDR3 is CASSQGTKVDTQYF. CDR3 coding DNA: TGTGCCAGCAGCCAAGGGACTAAGGTTGATACGCAGTATTTT.

This clonotype was recorded a few times. The CDR3 spells CASTQRTQGFYEQYF. The CDR3 DNA sequence: TGTGCCAGCACCCAGCGGACCCAGGGGTTCTACGAGCAGTACTTC. The genes are TRBV2 and TRBJ2-7, with D perhaps matching TRBD1 (6 bases). Germline lookup yields CDR1 SNHLY and CDR2 FYNNEI. The CDR3 covers 15 residues. Deletions cut 7 bases from V and 3 bases from J, with 19 bases between.

The chain employs TRBV4-3 and TRBJ2-3, with TRBD2 matching over 9 bases. The V gene's germline CDR1 is LGHNA and CDR2 YSLEER. The CDR3 contains 16 residues. J was trimmed by 6 bases and V by 5 bases; bases with no gene match: 12. Here the CDR3 DNA reads TGCGCCAGCAGCTCCCCAGGCGGGGGGGCCGCTGATACGCAGTATTTT. It translates to CASSSPGGGAADTQYF.

In its sample, this clonotype was seen a few times. The CDR3 DNA is TGCAGTGCCCCAGTTCAGGAGGCTCTTTCTGGCTACACCTTC. It translates to CSAPVQEALSGYTF. The rearrangement uses TRBV20-1 and TRBJ1-2; D remains unclear. In germline, CDR1 is DFQATT, CDR2 SNEGSKA (reference sequence). V was clipped by 6 bases and J by 7 bases, with 21 bases between them. The CDR3 sequence is 14 residues long.

This clonotype was counted between two and nine times. This chain links TRBV9 with TRBJ2-2; D uncertain. Germline lookup yields CDR1 SGDLS and CDR2 YYNGEE. The V and J ends lost 0 bases and 4 bases respectively, with 10 bases between them. The CDR3 loop spans 15 amino acids. CDR3 protein: CASSVDGSSTGELFF. Here the CDR3 DNA reads TGTGCCAGCAGCGTAGATGGCAGCAGCACCGGGGAGCTGTTTTTT. Supplemented by reference TRBV9 and TRBJ2-2, the full variable domain reads DSGVTQTPKHLITATGQRVTLRCSPRSGDLSVYWYQQSLDQGLQFLIQYYNGEERAKGNILERFSAQQFPDLHSELNLSSLELGDSALYFCASSVDGSSTGELFFGEGSRLTVL.

This rearrangement joins TRBV19 to TRBJ2-2, with a tentative D call TRBD2 (5 bases). The V end lost 5 bases, the J end lost 7 bases, and 11 bases lay between the germline ends. This CDR3 contains 13 residues. From germline, CDR1 is LNHDA and CDR2 SQIVND (reference sequence). The CDR3 DNA sequence: TGTGCCAGTAGTTTGGAAAGCGGCGGGGAGCTGTTTTTT. It specifies CASSLESGGELFF. The variable domain in full, completed from reference TRBV19 and TRBJ2-2, reads DGGITQSPKYLFRKEGQNVTLSCEQNLNHDAMYWYRQDPGQGLRLIYYSQIVNDFQKGDIAEGYSVSREKKESFPLTVTSAQKNPTAFYLCASSLESGGELFFGEGSRLTVL.

This clonotype was found a few times. This chain uses TRBV7-9 with TRBJ1-4; 7 bases are a match to TRBD1. Germline values: CDR1 SEHNR, CDR2 FQNEAQ (reference sequence). The CDR3 extends over 14 amino acids. Trimming took 2 bases from V and 6 from J; bases not matched to a gene: 3. The chain's CDR3 is CASSLSTGYEKLFF. Here the CDR3 DNA reads TGTGCCAGCAGCTTATCGACAGGGTATGAAAAACTGTTTTTT. Combining the CDR3 with reference TRBV7-9 and TRBJ1-4 gives the whole variable domain DTGVSQNPRHKITKRGQNVTFRCDPISEHNRLYWYRQTLGQGPEFLTYFQNEAQLEKSRLLSDRFSAERPKGSFSTLEIQRTEQGDSAMYLCASSLSTGYEKLFFGSGTQLSVL.

The gene calls are TRBV12-3 or TRBV12-4 and TRBJ2-1, with D possibly matching TRBD1 (6 bases). Trimming stripped 6 bases from V and 7 bases from J, with 28 bases between. The CDR3 extends over 18 amino acids. The CDR3 bases are TGTGCCAGCAGGGGACCCCCCCTTGGCGGACAGCAAAGTAATGAGCAGTTCTTC. This codes for CASRGPPLGGQQSNEQFF.

This clonotype was seen a handful of times. J is TRBJ2-7 and V is TRBV27; no clear D. CDR1 is MNHEY and CDR2 is SMNVEV in the germline V gene (reference sequence). V was shortened by 5 bases and J by 4 bases, with 9 bases between the two germline ends. CDR3 size: 12 residues. Here the CDR3 reads CASSGPDYEQYF. The DNA of the CDR3 is TGTGCCAGCAGTGGCCCGGATTACGAGCAGTACTTC.

This chain uses TRBV5-1 with TRBJ2-1; TRBD1 agrees at 9 bases. This CDR3 spans 12 amino acids. The V segment lost 2 bases and the J segment 9 bases; nucleotides outside the gene matches: 0. Per the germline V gene, CDR1 is SGHRS and CDR2 is YFSETQ. The CDR3 coding sequence is TGCGCCAGCAGCTTACAGGGGGCTGAGCAGTTCTTC. This sequence encodes CASSLQGAEQFF.

This clonotype has only a few counts. V and J are TRBV12-3 or TRBV12-4 and TRBJ2-5, with D perhaps being TRBD1 or TRBD2 (7 bases each). The CDR3 totals 14 residues. The V end was cut by 5 bases, the J end by 10 bases, with 20 bases between. The CDR3 DNA sequence: TGTGCCAGCAGTCGGGACTACTCCCAGGGGGGCCAGTACTTC. Encoded protein: CASSRDYSQGGQYF.

This clonotype was counted a few times. The chain is built from TRBV20-1 and TRBJ2-3; a possible D gene is TRBD2 (5 bases). CDR1 and CDR2 (germline): DFQATT, SNEGSKA (reference sequence). This CDR3 is built from 14 residues. The V end was cut by 3 bases, the J end by 5 bases, with 15 bases between. In DNA, the CDR3 is TGCAGTGCTAGTGAGGGCCACCGAGGAGATACGCAGTATTTT. Translating gives CSASEGHRGDTQYF.

This chain links TRBV2 with TRBJ1-4; no definite D call. The CDR3 extends over 14 amino acids. Germline CDR1 and CDR2: SNHLY and FYNNEI. Trimming left V 7 bases short and J 4 bases short, with 13 bases between. CDR3 in DNA: TGTGCCAGCATCTATGAGGGTAATAATGAAAAACTGTTTTTT. This codes for CASIYEGNNEKLFF.

The rearrangement uses TRBV7-2 and TRBJ2-3, with 10 bases fitting TRBD2. Germline CDR1 SGHTA, CDR2 FQGNSA. The CDR3 spans 15 residues. V lost 6 bases and J lost 5; bases outside the gene matches: 8. The CDR3: CASSFIAGGGDTQYF. In nucleotides, the CDR3 is TGTGCCAGCAGTTTTATAGCGGGGGGTGGAGATACGCAGTATTTT.

This clonotype was counted only a few times. The chain combines TRBV5-1 with TRBJ1-2; no clear D. CDR3 length: 15 amino acids. CDR1 and CDR2 from the germline V gene are SGHRS and YFSETQ. V was trimmed by 0 bases and J by 4 bases, leaving 13 bases between them. As DNA, the CDR3 is TGCGCCAGCAGCTTGGACAGCGGCCAGTTCTATGGCTACACCTTC. Its protein is CASSLDSGQFYGYTF.

This chain links TRBV6-5 with TRBJ2-3; TRBD1 might be the D (5 bases). The CDR3 is 14 residues long. Germline lookup yields CDR1 MNHEY and CDR2 SVGAGI. V was trimmed by 5 bases and J by 4 bases, leaving 13 bases between them. CDR3 bases: TGTGCCAGCAGTGACAGACGTGTGGCAGATACGCAGTATTTT. It yields the protein CASSDRRVADTQYF.

This clonotype showed up many times. This sequence joins TRBV5-1 and TRBJ2-3; D not certain. The CDR3 loop spans 14 amino acids. Germline V lookup: CDR1 SGHRS, CDR2 YFSETQ. With 0 bases removed from V and 7 bases from J, the gap between germline ends came to 12 bases. DNA for the CDR3: TGCGCCAGCAGCTTGGAGTTGGGTGTCAATACGCAGTATTTT. Amino acids: CASSLELGVNTQYF.

This clonotype was counted between two and nine times. The chain uses TRBV7-2 and TRBJ2-5, with 8 positions matching TRBD2. In germline, CDR1 is SGHTA, CDR2 FQGNSA. CDR3 length: 14 amino acids. The trim removed 4 bases at V and 5 bases at J, leaving 6 bases unmatched. The CDR3 nucleotides read TGTGCCAGCAGCTCCGGCGGGGGGTGGGAGACCCAGTACTTC. It is translated as CASSSGGGWETQYF. The variable domain in full, with the rest retrieved from reference TRBV7-2 and TRBJ2-5, is GAGVSQSPSNKVTEKGKDVELRCDPISGHTALYWYRQSLGQGLEFLIYFQGNSAPDKSGLPSDRFSAERTGGSVSTLTIQRTQQEDSAVYLCASSSGGGWETQYFGPGTRLLVL.

This clonotype was counted between two and nine times. The chain has TRBV5-4 and TRBJ2-5; 7 nucleotides align to TRBD2. The germline V gene encodes CDR1 SGHNT and CDR2 YYREEE (reference sequence). V lost 3 bases, J lost 6 bases, and 11 bases stayed unmatched. The CDR3 loop spans 15 amino acids. Written as DNA, the CDR3 is TGTGCCAGCAGCTGGGTTCCTAGCGGATGGAAGACCCAGTACTTC. This codes for CASSWVPSGWKTQYF.

The genes are TRBV5-1 and TRBJ2-1; 9 bases are shared with TRBD1. Looked up from germline, CDR1 is SGHRS and CDR2 is YFSETQ. This CDR3 is built from 16 residues. The V gene end was trimmed by 4 bases and the J gene end by 3 bases; junction bases not matched to a gene: 8. The CDR3 loop reads CASSLLGTGIYNEQFF. In nucleotides, the CDR3 is TGCGCCAGCAGCCTTCTTGGGACAGGGATCTACAATGAGCAGTTCTTC.

The rearrangement links TRBV2 to TRBJ1-6; D uncertain. There are 16 residues in the CDR3. Germline values: CDR1 SNHLY, CDR2 FYNNEI. Trimming cost V 5 bases and J 0 bases, with 11 bases left between them. CDR3 region: CASSWTGSSYNSPLHF. The CDR3 bases are TGTGCCAGCAGTTGGACTGGGAGCTCCTATAATTCACCCCTCCACTTT. Looking up the rest from reference TRBV2 and TRBJ1-6 gives the full variable domain: EPEVTQTPSHQVTQMGQEVILRCVPISNHLYFYWYRQILGQKVEFLVSFYNNEISEKSEIFDDQFSVERPDGSNFTLKIRSTKLEDSAMYFCASSWTGSSYNSPLHFGNGTRLTVT.

This clonotype was observed a few times. The chain has TRBV5-1 and TRBJ2-7; 9 bases agree with TRBD1. The trim removed 7 bases at V and 2 bases at J, leaving 7 bases unmatched. The CDR3 runs to 14 residues. Germline lookup yields CDR1 SGHRS and CDR2 YFSETQ. CDR3 in DNA: TGCGCCAGCGAGCCCGGGACAGGGCCCTACGAGCAGTACTTC. Translating gives CASEPGTGPYEQYF. The variable domain in full, with the rest retrieved from reference TRBV5-1 and TRBJ2-7, is KAGVTQTPRYLIKTRGQQVTLSCSPISGHRSVSWYQQTPGQGLQFLFEYFSETQRNKGNFPGRFSGRQFSNSRSEMNVSTLELGDSALYLCASEPGTGPYEQYFGPGTRLTVT.

This clonotype was counted a few times. This chain links TRBV9 with TRBJ2-3; D not certain. V was cut by 0 bases and J by 4 bases, with 6 bases left in between. The length of the CDR3 is 13 residues. CDR1 and CDR2 (germline): SGDLS, YYNGEE. The chain's CDR3 is CASSVGTPDTQYF. CDR3 coding DNA: TGTGCCAGCAGCGTAGGGACCCCAGATACGCAGTATTTT.

This clonotype showed up many times. The chain joins TRBV5-1 to TRBJ2-5; 7 bases agree with TRBD1. CDR3 length equals 13 residues. Trimming took 3 bases from V and 1 from J; bases not matched to a gene: 0. Germline CDR1 is SGHRS and CDR2 is YFSETQ. CDR3 amino acids: CASSWDSQETQYF. DNA of the CDR3: TGCGCCAGCAGCTGGGACAGCCAAGAGACCCAGTACTTC.

This clonotype was picked up many times. This sequence joins TRBV3-1 and TRBJ1-3; weak D call: TRBD1 (6 bases). V shed 4 bases and J shed 2 bases, with 9 bases lying between them. This CDR3 has 14 amino acids. Germline CDR1 and CDR2: LGHDT and YNNKEL (reference sequence). In DNA form, the CDR3 reads TGTGCCAGCAGCCGTAGGACAGCTGGAAACACCATATATTTT. Amino acid sequence: CASSRRTAGNTIYF.